These 30 T cell receptor beta chains originate from one sample sequenced in a study of human T cells and chemical hapten exposure. From the RACE reads, TCRdb called clonotypes with MiXCR, one entry per CDR3 protein. Among over 55,000 distinct CDR3 sequences listed, around 12% were seen once. Time point: patch test 3, about 24 weeks after DPC sensitization. Treatment denoted: therapeutic diphenylcyclopropenone sensitization with weekly scalp DPC. Specimen: whole blood, collected in connection with sensitization to the hapten diphenylcyclopropenone (DPC). These receptors originate from a man in his thirties or forties with alopecia areata. Some clones in this sample may be carry-over from other donors' samples.

This clonotype was seen only a few times. The V and J genes are TRBV21-1 and TRBJ2-2. TRBV21-1 constitutes a pseudogene. The CDR3 runs to 15 residues. The CDR3 loop is CASTEYSQWTGELFF. CDR3 bases: TGTGCCAGCACAGAGTATTCCCAATGGACCGGGGAGCTGTTTTTT.

This chain joins TRBV9 and TRBJ2-4, with 12 bases that match TRBD2. Per the germline V gene, CDR1 is SGDLS and CDR2 is YYNGEE. This CDR3 has 13 residues. The V and J ends lost 4 bases and 8 bases, in that order; junction bases with no gene match: 1. The CDR3 coding sequence is TGTGCCAGCAGCCGACTAGCGGGAGACATTCAGTACTTC. Translated: CASSRLAGDIQYF. Full variable domain (remainder filled in from reference TRBV9 and TRBJ2-4): DSGVTQTPKHLITATGQRVTLRCSPRSGDLSVYWYQQSLDQGLQFLIQYYNGEERAKGNILERFSAQQFPDLHSELNLSSLELGDSALYFCASSRLAGDIQYFGAGTRLSVL.

This clonotype was counted ten times or more. V is TRBV5-1 and J is TRBJ2-1; 8 bases align to TRBD1. The CDR3 has 14 residues. Germline V gene sequence: CDR1 SGHRS, CDR2 YFSETQ. V shed 3 bases and J 7 bases; nucleotides not matched to a gene: 6. CDR3: CASSSGGAWNEQFF. The CDR3 bases are TGCGCCAGCAGCTCAGGGGGCGCCTGGAATGAGCAGTTCTTC.

This clonotype has at least ten counts. The CDR3 coding sequence is TGTGCCAGCAGCCCCGGCCTCAATGAGCAGTTCTTC. Translated: CASSPGLNEQFF. The rearrangement uses TRBV11-3 and TRBJ2-1; D remains ambiguous. The V end lost 5 bases, the J end lost 6 bases, and 8 bases lay between the germline ends. The CDR3 is made up of 12 amino acids. Germline loops: CDR1 SGHNT, CDR2 YENEEA.

This clonotype has ten or more counts. This chain connects TRBV5-1 to TRBJ1-1; 7 nucleotides line up with TRBD1. The CDR3 spans 16 residues. From germline, CDR1 is SGHRS and CDR2 YFSETQ. Trimming removed 4 bases from V and 1 base from J; junction bases left unmatched: 10. The CDR3 reads CASSLSQGTPNTEAFF. DNA for the CDR3: TGCGCCAGCAGCCTGTCACAGGGGACCCCGAACACTGAAGCTTTCTTT.

This clonotype appeared a few times. This rearrangement joins TRBV6-5 to TRBJ1-1, with D perhaps matching TRBD1 (5 bases). Germline-derived CDR1 and CDR2 are MNHEY and SVGAGI. This CDR3 contains 13 residues. Trimming took off 2 bases at V and 4 bases at J, with 8 bases between the two ends. In nucleotides, the CDR3 is TGTGCCAGCAGTTACGTCGGGGGCACTGAAGCTTTCTTT. It is translated as CASSYVGGTEAFF.

This clonotype turned up a few times. The chain links TRBV4-2 to TRBJ2-3; 12 bases line up with TRBD1. The CDR3 is 17 residues long. The V gene's germline CDR1 is LGHNA and CDR2 YNFKEQ. Trimming cost V 3 bases and J 3 bases; bases outside gene matches: 7. Here the CDR3 reads CASSHTGTGGGTDTQYF. In nucleotides, the CDR3 is TGTGCCAGCAGCCATACCGGGACAGGGGGCGGTACAGATACGCAGTATTTT.

The chain carries TRBV2 and TRBJ1-6; D not certain. The V and J ends lost 4 bases and 11 bases respectively, with 3 bases between them. This CDR3 contains 10 residues. CDR1 is SNHLY, CDR2 FYNNEI, per germline. The CDR3 sequence: CASSVAPLHF. Here the CDR3 DNA reads TGTGCCAGCAGTGTAGCACCCCTCCACTTT.

This sequence joins TRBV29-1 and TRBJ2-7; D may be TRBD1 (5 bases). This CDR3 is 11 amino acids long. Trimming left V 6 bases short and J 8 bases short, with 14 bases between. The germline gives CDR1 SQVTM, CDR2 ANQGSEA. CDR3 sequence: CSVAVTEQQYF. The CDR3 region has the DNA TGCAGCGTCGCAGTGACAGAGCAGCAGTACTTC.

On this clonotype itself: A much bigger clone sits one base away, suggesting this may be a read error. The genes are TRBV11-2 and TRBJ2-1; D gene ambiguous. This CDR3 comprises 11 residues. V lost 2 bases and J lost 10, with 6 bases in between. In germline, CDR1 is SGHAT, CDR2 FQNNGV. As DNA, the CDR3 is TGTGCCAGCAGCTTAATGAGCGAGCAGTTCTTC. Translation: CASSLMSEQFF. The complete variable domain, with remaining parts taken from reference TRBV11-2 and TRBJ2-1, reads EAGVAQSPRYKIIEKRQSVAFWCNPISGHATLYWYQQILGQGPKLLIQFQNNGVVDDSQLPKDRFSAERLKGVDSTLKIQPAKLEDSAVYLCASSLMSEQFFGPGTRLTVL.

This clonotype was detected many times. This CDR3 reads CASSSIIRRPLYEQYF. In DNA, the CDR3 is TGTGCCAGCAGTTCTATAATCCGACGCCCACTCTACGAGCAGTACTTC. V gene TRBV28 combines with J gene TRBJ2-7; unclear D gene. Germline-derived CDR1 and CDR2 are MDHEN and SYDVKM. This CDR3 is 16 amino acids long. V lost 4 bases, J lost 3 bases, and 19 bases lay in between.

The chain employs TRBV6-6 and TRBJ2-3, with 8 positions matching TRBD2. CDR1 and CDR2 from the germline V gene are MNHNY and SVGAGI (reference sequence). The CDR3 covers 16 residues. J gave up 6 bases and V 3 bases, and 11 bases lay outside the gene matches. The CDR3 spells CASSYRAGGLSDTQYF. CDR3 coding DNA: TGTGCCAGCAGTTATAGGGCGGGGGGCCTCAGTGATACGCAGTATTTT.

The rearrangement uses TRBV28 and TRBJ2-4; TRBD1 matches at 10 bases. With V trimmed by 10 bases and J by 0 bases, 24 bases remained unmatched. The CDR3 is made up of 21 amino acids. Per the germline V gene, CDR1 is MDHEN and CDR2 is SYDVKM. CDR3: CATSPDRGGMAGPLAKNIQYF. The CDR3 DNA reads TGTGCCACCTCACCGGACAGGGGGGGTATGGCCGGCCCCTTAGCCAAAAACATTCAGTACTTC.

This rearrangement joins TRBV20-1 to TRBJ2-7; D tentatively fits TRBD1 or TRBD2 (5 bases each). Deletions cut 3 bases from V and 0 bases from J, with 15 bases between. Per germline, CDR1 DFQATT and CDR2 SNEGSKA (reference sequence). This CDR3 comprises 15 residues. Written as DNA, the CDR3 is TGCAGTGCTAGCGGGAAGGCAGGGAGCTCCTACGAGCAGTACTTC. Translating gives CSASGKAGSSYEQYF.

This clonotype was recorded many times. The chain recombines TRBV2 with TRBJ2-2; the D is unclear. Germline V CDR1 and CDR2: SNHLY, FYNNEI. Trimming shortened V by 5 bases and J by 0 bases, and 7 bases separated the two germline ends. The CDR3 is 14 amino acids. The CDR3 region has the DNA TGTGCCAGCAGTCTGGGCCCGAACACCGGGGAGCTGTTTTTT. Its translation is CASSLGPNTGELFF.

The rearrangement joins TRBV5-4 to TRBJ1-2; 7 positions match TRBD1. Germline assignment: CDR1 SGHNT and CDR2 YYREEE (reference sequence). The CDR3 contains 14 residues. Trimming took 4 bases from V and 0 from J; bases not matched to a gene: 3. In DNA, the CDR3 is TGTGCCAGCAGCCGTGGACAGGCTAACTATGGCTACACCTTC. It translates to CASSRGQANYGYTF.

This clonotype came up many times. The chain has TRBV7-9 and TRBJ1-1; D gene ambiguous. Germline assignment: CDR1 SEHNR and CDR2 FQNEAQ (reference sequence). There are 17 residues in the CDR3. Trimming cost V 3 bases and J 3 bases, with 20 bases left between them. CDR3 DNA: TGTGCCAGCAGCTTTCCCCCTATGCGGATGACGCACACTGAAGCTTTCTTT. Translation: CASSFPPMRMTHTEAFF.

This clonotype occurred a few times. The gene calls are TRBV7-3 and TRBJ2-3; no reliable D call. The CDR3 extends over 13 amino acids. With 1 base removed from V and 0 bases from J, the gap between germline ends came to 2 bases. Germline CDR1 and CDR2: SGHTA and FQGTGA. The CDR3 sequence: CASSLISTDTQYF. The CDR3 nucleotides are TGTGCCAGCAGCTTAATTAGCACAGATACGCAGTATTTT.

This clonotype came up many times. The V call is TRBV7-2, the J call TRBJ1-2; the D gene is possibly TRBD1 (5 bases). This CDR3 spans 14 amino acids. Germline V CDR1 and CDR2: SGHTA, FQGNSA. V gave up 8 bases and J gave up 2 bases, with 15 bases separating them. In DNA form, the CDR3 reads TGTGCCAGCCGTAATGACGGGGGAAACTATGGCTACACCTTC. Protein: CASRNDGGNYGYTF.

This clonotype was counted ten times or more. The chain employs TRBV29-1 and TRBJ2-5; no clear D. This CDR3 comprises 11 residues. The ends were cut back, 3 bases at V and 5 bases at J, with 7 bases in the middle. Germline CDR1 reads SQVTM; CDR2 reads ANQGSEA. CDR3 in DNA: TGCAGCGTTGAGACAATGGAGACCCAGTACTTC. Amino acid sequence: CSVETMETQYF.

The sample holds many counts of this clonotype. The gene calls are TRBV6-5 and TRBJ1-1; 10 bases line up with TRBD1. From germline, CDR1 is MNHEY and CDR2 SVGAGI. The ends lost 4 bases at V and 5 bases at J; junction bases unmatched: 4. This CDR3 is built from 14 residues. The CDR3 reads CASSSGQGLTEAFF. CDR3 DNA: TGTGCCAGCAGTTCGGGACAGGGGTTGACTGAAGCTTTCTTT.

The sample holds many counts of this clonotype. This sequence joins TRBV7-3 and TRBJ2-3; 10 nucleotides agree with TRBD1. The junction had 7 bases not matched to a gene; V was cut back by 4 bases and J by 6 bases. CDR3 length equals 15 residues. Germline CDR1 and CDR2: SGHTA and FQGTGA. CDR3 region: CASSSLGQGIDTQYF. The CDR3 DNA follows: TGTGCCAGCAGCTCCCTGGGACAGGGGATCGATACGCAGTATTTT.

The chain couples TRBV7-3 to TRBJ2-7; D might be TRBD1 (6 bases). Trimming left V 3 bases short and J 4 bases short, with 10 bases between. The germline V gene has CDR1 SGHTA and CDR2 FQGTGA. The length of the CDR3 is 13 residues. For the CDR3, the DNA is TGTGCCAGCAGCTTCACACAGGGATACGAGCAGTACTTC. As protein: CASSFTQGYEQYF. The variable domain in full, completed from reference TRBV7-3 and TRBJ2-7, reads GAGVSQTPSNKVTEKGKYVELRCDPISGHTALYWYRQSLGQGPEFLIYFQGTGAADDSGLPNDRFFAVRPEGSVSTLKIQRTERGDSAVYLCASSFTQGYEQYFGPGTRLTVT.

This chain connects TRBV9 to TRBJ2-2; no clear D. The CDR3 is 17 residues long. CDR1 SGDLS and CDR2 YYNGEE come from the germline V gene. V was pared by 2 bases and J by 0 bases, with 14 bases between. The CDR3 DNA sequence: TGTGCCAGCAGCGTCTCCCGTGTCCCTGCGAACACCGGGGAGCTGTTTTTT. Translating gives CASSVSRVPANTGELFF.

This clonotype was detected only a few times. The chain employs TRBV29-1 and TRBJ2-3; the D gene could be TRBD1 or TRBD2 (5 bases each). The germline V and J ends were trimmed by 3 bases and 3 bases, with 7 bases remaining between them. The CDR3 length is 12 residues. Germline V gene data show CDR1 as SQVTM and CDR2 as ANQGSEA. CDR3 in amino acids: CSVDEGTDTQYF. In DNA form, the CDR3 reads TGCAGCGTTGACGAGGGGACAGATACGCAGTATTTT.

This clonotype was seen ten or more times. The CDR3 DNA reads TGTGCCAGCAGAAAAATTGGGCCTAGAGCGGGCTACACCTTC. Residues: CASRKIGPRAGYTF. The chain combines TRBV28 with TRBJ1-2; D remains ambiguous. Trimming left V 6 bases short and J 8 bases short, with 19 bases between. Looked up from germline, CDR1 is MDHEN and CDR2 is SYDVKM. CDR3 length: 14 amino acids.

This clonotype was picked up many times. V usage is TRBV14 and J usage is TRBJ2-3; the D is unclear. CDR1 is SGHDN, CDR2 FVKESK, per germline. CDR3 length: 14 amino acids. Trimming took 0 bases from V and 7 from J, leaving 11 bases between them. The CDR3 nucleotides read TGTGCCAGCAGCCAAGATGTAGGCCGGAATACGCAGTATTTT. Translating it yields CASSQDVGRNTQYF.

The chain recombines TRBV6-5 with TRBJ2-1; 8 nucleotides align to TRBD1. The ends lost 4 bases at V and 3 bases at J; junction bases unmatched: 2. The CDR3 covers 14 residues. Looked up from germline, CDR1 is MNHEY and CDR2 is SVGAGI. CDR3 loop: CASSLQGGYNEQFF. The CDR3 nucleotides are TGTGCCAGCAGTTTACAGGGGGGCTACAATGAGCAGTTCTTC.

This clonotype has a handful of counts. V and J are TRBV6-6 and TRBJ2-1; D is possibly TRBD2 (6 bases). The CDR3 totals 15 residues. Trimming took off 0 bases at V and 2 bases at J, with 8 bases between the two ends. Per the germline V gene, CDR1 is MNHNY and CDR2 is SVGAGI (reference sequence). CDR3 region: CASSYSTSTYNEQFF. For the CDR3, the DNA is TGTGCCAGCAGTTACTCGACTAGTACCTACAATGAGCAGTTCTTC.

This chain joins TRBV2 and TRBJ1-4, with a tentative D call TRBD1 (5 bases). This CDR3 region has 15 residues. The V gene's germline CDR1 is SNHLY and CDR2 FYNNEI. Trimming shortened V by 3 bases and J by 3 bases, and 11 bases separated the two germline ends. The CDR3 reads CASSDIGAANEKLFF. The CDR3 DNA is TGTGCCAGCAGTGATATCGGGGCGGCTAATGAAAAACTGTTTTTT. Based on the CDR3 plus reference TRBV2 and TRBJ1-4, the full variable domain is EPEVTQTPSHQVTQMGQEVILRCVPISNHLYFYWYRQILGQKVEFLVSFYNNEISEKSEIFDDQFSVERPDGSNFTLKIRSTKLEDSAMYFCASSDIGAANEKLFFGSGTQLSVL.